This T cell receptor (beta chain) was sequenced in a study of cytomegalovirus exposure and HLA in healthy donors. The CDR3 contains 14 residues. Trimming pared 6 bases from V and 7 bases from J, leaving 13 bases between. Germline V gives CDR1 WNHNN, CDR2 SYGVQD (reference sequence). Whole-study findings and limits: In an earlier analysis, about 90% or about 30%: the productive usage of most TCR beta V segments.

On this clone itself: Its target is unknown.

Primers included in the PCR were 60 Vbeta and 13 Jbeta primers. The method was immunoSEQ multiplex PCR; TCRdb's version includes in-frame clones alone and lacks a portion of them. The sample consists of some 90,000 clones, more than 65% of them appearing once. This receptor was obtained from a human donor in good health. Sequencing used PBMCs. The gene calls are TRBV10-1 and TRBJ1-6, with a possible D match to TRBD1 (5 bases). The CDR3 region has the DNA TGCGCCAGCAGGGCGACGGGGGAGAATTCACCCCTCCACTTT. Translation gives CASRATGENSPLHF.